This T cell receptor (beta chain) was obtained from a study of shared clonotypes between healthy human individuals. Sequencing was performed with immunoSEQ multiplex PCR; in TCRdb, only in-frame clones are kept and a portion is missing. The sample has 740,000 or so clones; roughly 73% are singletons. General study results and limits: A handful of donors shared around 5% of their naive CD4 clonotypes.

Germline assignment: CDR1 SQVTM and CDR2 ANQGSEA. The CDR3 runs 11 residues. Concerning this clone itself: Its antigen is as yet unknown.

This clonotype was obtained from a woman under 40 in good health. The sequenced sample was memory CD4+ T cells sorted from blood. Indicated subset: CD45RA-negative fraction. J is TRBJ2-5 and V is TRBV29-1; no firm D call. The closer fit of TRBJ2-7 to the DNA end suggests the J call may be wrong. The CDR3 loop is CSVEGLHEQYF. CDR3 DNA sequence: TGCAGCGTTGAGGGATTACACGAGCAGTACTTC.